These T cell receptor beta chains were read from a single sample in a study of blood T cells in healthy people across ages. TCRdb independently ran MiXCR on the 5' RACE reads; one entry per CDR3 protein. This sample carries fewer than 900,000 distinct CDR3 sequences, roughly 35% of them seen once, and the ten largest clones take under 15%. Sample: blood. The receptors shown here come from a man between 18 and 29 years old in good health. The CDR3 runs from the conserved cysteine through the conserved F or W. A D gene is named only where the DNA matches it firmly. Expanded clones get a size class; other rows say once, few or many, or leave the size out.

TRBJ2-3	NA	TRBV19	TRBD2	CASGLAGALDTQYF	TGTGCCAGTGGGCTAGCGGGGGCCCTAGATACGCAGTATTTT
TRBJ1-2	NA	TRBV15	NA	CATQKVTTPANYGYTF	TGTGCCACCCAGAAGGTGACTACCCCCGCTAACTATGGCTACACCTTC
TRBJ2-2	NA	TRBV9	NA	CASSGGPPETGELFF	TGTGCCAGCAGCGGGGGACCGCCAGAGACCGGGGAGCTGTTTTTT
TRBJ2-7	few	TRBV20-1	NA	CSAPTASSYEQYF	TGCAGTGCTCCGACGGCGAGCTCCTACGAGCAGTACTTC
TRBJ2-2	once	TRBV13	NA	CASSLGAGIGELFF	TGTGCCAGCAGCTTAGGCGCGGGGATCGGGGAGCTGTTTTTT
TRBJ1-5	NA	TRBV30	TRBD1	CAWSVGQGQPQHF	TGTGCCTGGAGTGTAGGACAGGGTCAGCCCCAGCATTTT
TRBJ2-2	NA	TRBV2	TRBD1	CASSGQGGTTGELFF	TGTGCCAGCAGTGGACAGGGGGGAACAACCGGGGAGCTGTTTTTT
TRBJ2-6	once	TRBV30	NA	CALTGGFSGANVLTF	TGTGCCTTGACTGGGGGCTTCTCTGGGGCCAACGTCCTGACTTTC
TRBJ1-4	few	TRBV12-3/TRBV12-4	NA	CASSFSGINEKLFF	TGTGCCAGCAGTTTCAGCGGAATAAATGAAAAACTGTTTTTT
TRBJ1-4	few	TRBV12-3/TRBV12-4	NA	CASRGSQGEKLFF	TGTGCCAGCAGGGGCAGCCAAGGTGAAAAACTGTTTTTT
TRBJ1-5	NA	TRBV20-1	NA	CSARGLSYSNQPQHF	TGCAGTGCTAGAGGTCTATCGTATAGCAATCAGCCCCAGCATTTT
TRBJ2-7	NA	TRBV20-1	NA	CSARKAGLLYNEQYF	TGCAGTGCTAGAAAGGCAGGGCTACTTTACAATGAGCAGTACTTC
TRBJ2-7	NA	TRBV12-3/TRBV12-4	NA	CASSFVSEQYF	TGTGCCAGCAGTTTCGTGAGTGAGCAGTACTTC
TRBJ1-5	once	TRBV12-3/TRBV12-4	TRBD1	CASSSAGQGYQPQHF	TGTGCCAGCAGTTCCGCGGGACAGGGTTATCAGCCCCAGCATTTT
TRBJ2-7	once	TRBV10-3	NA	CAISEPGNNEQYF	TGTGCCATCAGTGAGCCAGGTAACAATGAGCAGTACTTC
TRBJ1-5	NA	TRBV6-1	NA	CASSEGRQSDQPQHF	TGTGCCAGCAGTGAAGGCAGACAGAGCGATCAGCCCCAGCATTTT
TRBJ2-3	NA	TRBV20-1	NA	CSASGGAGTDTQYF	TGCAGTGCTAGTGGGGGGGCCGGCACAGATACGCAGTATTTT
TRBJ2-7	few	TRBV6-2/TRBV6-3	TRBD1	CASSFHRDRSSYNEQYF	TGTGCCAGCAGTTTCCACAGGGACAGAAGCTCCTACAATGAGCAGTACTTC
TRBJ2-2	NA	TRBV3-1	TRBD1	CASSLLRDRNTGELFF	TGTGCCAGCAGCCTCCTCCGGGACAGGAACACCGGGGAGCTGTTTTTT
TRBJ1-6	NA	TRBV6-6	NA	CASSRNSPNSPLHF	TGTGCCAGCAGTAGGAACTCCCCGAACTCACCCCTCCACTTT
TRBJ2-5	NA	TRBV20-1	NA	CSADSNLETQYF	TGCAGTGCCGATAGCAATTTGGAGACCCAGTACTTC
TRBJ2-2	NA	TRBV6-5	NA	CASSYSPGGELFF	TGTGCCAGCAGTTACTCCCCGGGAGGGGAGCTGTTTTTT
TRBJ2-7	NA	TRBV5-1	TRBD2	CASSLPGGRVNEQYF	TGCGCCAGCAGCTTGCCGGGGGGGCGAGTCAATGAGCAGTACTTC
TRBJ2-1	NA	TRBV29-1	NA	CSVPLAGHNEQFF	TGCAGCGTCCCACTAGCCGGGCACAATGAGCAGTTCTTC